This T cell receptor beta chain was captured by sequencing in a study of blood T cells in healthy people across ages. In its sample, this clonotype was seen a few times. Its ends do not fully match the called genes, so a read error is possible. A second PCR, run for roughly 7 to 11 cycles, used a sample-barcoded 5' primer plus a J-beta primer mix. TCRdb used MiXCR to reprocess the 5' RACE reads, holding one entry per CDR3 protein. The sample has 700,000 or so distinct CDR3 sequences; approximately 22% are singletons. The CDR3 is 15 amino acids. Germline V gene lookup returns CDR1 SGHRS and CDR2 YFSETQ.

The rearrangement joins TRBV5-1 to TRBJ2-4, with a weak D call TRBD2 (6 bases). The sequence was collected from a man aged 70-80 years in good health. Sequenced sample: blood. The CDR3 nucleotides read TGCGCCGGCAGCTTGGACGGGGGAACCAAAAACATTCAGTACTTC. Translation: CAGSLDGGTKNIQYF.